The 26 T cell receptor beta chains given below trace back to one sample, sequenced in a study of shared clonotypes between healthy human individuals. Produced via immunoSEQ multiplex PCR; TCRdb's table is partial and in-frame only. The sample has 2 million to 3 million clones; more than 85% are singletons. The sequencing input was naive CD4+ T cells from PBMCs. Subset noted: CD45RA+ positively selected. The receptors shown here come from a young man in good health. Some clones in this sample may be carry-over from other donors' samples.

This clone came up once. This chain joins TRBV27 and TRBJ2-2, with TRBD1 as a possible D gene (6 bases). V dropped 5 bases and J dropped 4 bases, with 11 bases sitting between them. The CDR3 is 14 residues long. The V gene's germline CDR1 is MNHEY and CDR2 SMNVEV (reference sequence). The CDR3 here is CASSLTGTTGELFF. In nucleotides, the CDR3 is TGTGCCAGCAGTCTCACAGGGACCACCGGGGAGCTGTTTTTT.

The genes are TRBV4-1 and TRBJ2-3; D unresolved. The CDR3 is 18 residues long. CDR1 MGHRA and CDR2 YSYEKL come from the germline V gene. V was cut by 4 bases and J by 4 bases, with 24 bases left in between. The CDR3 DNA follows: TGCGCCAGCAGCCCCAAGAAGACACTTCCGAGTGCACCAGATACGCAGTATTTT. It codes for CASSPKKTLPSAPDTQYF.

V and J are TRBV18 and TRBJ2-2, with no clear D. Trimming shortened V by 5 bases and J by 3 bases, and 10 bases separated the two germline ends. This CDR3 is built from 14 residues. Germline V gene sequence: CDR1 KGHSH, CDR2 LQKENI. CDR3 DNA sequence: TGTGCCAGCTCATCCTATTGGGACACCGGGGAGCTGTTTTTT. It encodes CASSSYWDTGELFF. Variable domain in full (rest from reference TRBV18 and TRBJ2-2): NAGVMQNPRHLVRRRGQEARLRCSPMKGHSHVYWYRQLPEEGLKFMVYLQKENIIDESGMPKERFSAEFPKEGPSILRIQQVVRGDSAAYFCASSSYWDTGELFFGEGSRLTVL.

The chain links TRBV27 to TRBJ1-2, with 9 bases matching TRBD1. V was pared by 6 bases and J by 6 bases, with 8 bases of the junction left unmatched. The CDR3 covers 14 residues. Germline CDR1 is MNHEY and CDR2 is SMNVEV (reference sequence). CDR3 protein: CASRASQGANGYTF. CDR3 in DNA: TGTGCCAGCAGGGCCTCACAGGGGGCGAATGGCTACACCTTC.

The chain's CDR3 is CASSRRDQPQHF. DNA for the CDR3: TGTGCCAGCAGTCGCAGGGATCAGCCCCAGCATTTT. The chain has TRBV27 and TRBJ1-5, with D possibly matching TRBD1 (5 bases). The V end was cut by 5 bases, the J end by 5 bases, with 7 bases between. The length of the CDR3 is 12 residues. CDR1 MNHEY and CDR2 SMNVEV come from the germline V gene (reference sequence).

Notes on this clone: Additional DNA sequences in this sample encode the identical CDR3. The chain carries TRBV28 and TRBJ1-2, with 8 positions matching TRBD1. CDR3 size: 14 residues. Germline loops: CDR1 MDHEN, CDR2 SYDVKM. With 2 bases clipped from V and 8 bases from J, the junction kept 7 bases outside the gene matches. CDR3 amino acids: CASSLRTGRGGYTF. The CDR3 DNA is TGTGCCAGCAGTTTACGGACAGGGCGAGGGGGCTACACCTTC.

CDR3: CASTDRALETQYF. CDR3 nucleotides: TGTGCCAGCACGGACAGGGCTTTAGAGACCCAGTACTTC. The chain carries TRBV6-5 and TRBJ2-5, with 8 positions matching TRBD1. The V gene end was trimmed by 7 bases and the J gene end by 4 bases; junction bases not matched to a gene: 5. Looked up from germline, CDR1 is MNHEY and CDR2 is SVGAGI. The CDR3 sequence is 13 residues long.

The chain recombines TRBV7-2 with TRBJ2-2; no reliable D call. CDR1 and CDR2 (germline): SGHTA, FQGNSA. V lost 3 bases and J lost 6, with 14 bases in between. The CDR3 runs 15 residues. The CDR3 DNA sequence: TGTGCCAGCAGCTTCAGGTTGGATTATGCCGGGGAGCTGTTTTTT. Residues: CASSFRLDYAGELFF. Complete variable domain (other parts from reference TRBV7-2 and TRBJ2-2): GAGVSQSPSNKVTEKGKDVELRCDPISGHTALYWYRQSLGQGLEFLIYFQGNSAPDKSGLPSDRFSAERTGGSVSTLTIQRTQQEDSAVYLCASSFRLDYAGELFFGEGSRLTVL.

The gene calls are TRBV5-1 and TRBJ1-3; D remains ambiguous. Trimming left V 4 bases short and J 4 bases short, with 12 bases between. The CDR3 is 14 residues long. Looked up from germline, CDR1 is SGHRS and CDR2 is YFSETQ. In nucleotides, the CDR3 is TGCGCCAGCAGCGAAGGACGGCCCGGAAACACCATATATTTT. Amino acid sequence: CASSEGRPGNTIYF.

V usage is TRBV4-3 and J usage is TRBJ2-1; D might be TRBD2 (5 bases). Looked up from germline, CDR1 is LGHNA and CDR2 is YSLEER. V gave up 4 bases and J gave up 8 bases, with 15 bases separating them. The CDR3 consists of 14 residues. The CDR3 sequence: CASSLTSSGDEQFF. In nucleotides, the CDR3 is TGCGCCAGCAGCCTGACGTCCTCCGGGGATGAGCAGTTCTTC.

This clone was seen just once. This chain links TRBV2 with TRBJ1-2; maybe TRBD1 (5 bases). Between the trimmed V and J ends, which lost 3 bases and 2 bases, there was a span of 7 bases. CDR3 length equals 13 residues. Per the germline V gene, CDR1 is SNHLY and CDR2 is FYNNEI. The CDR3 DNA sequence: TGTGCCAGCAGTGACAGGGTGAACTATGGCTACACCTTC. Protein product: CASSDRVNYGYTF.

The V call is TRBV5-1, the J call TRBJ2-7, with 9 positions matching TRBD2. This CDR3 comprises 15 residues. V dropped 0 bases and J dropped 7; count of bases not matched to a gene: 8. Germline lookup yields CDR1 SGHRS and CDR2 YFSETQ. The DNA for the CDR3 is TGCGCCAGCAGCTTGGCTCTAGCGGGGCCTAGGGAGCAGTACTTC. As protein: CASSLALAGPREQYF.

The rearrangement joins TRBV18 to TRBJ1-4; D perhaps matches TRBD1 (6 bases). The V end was cut by 6 bases, the J end by 4 bases, with 12 bases between. The germline V gene encodes CDR1 KGHSH and CDR2 LQKENI. The CDR3 extends over 14 amino acids. In DNA, the CDR3 is TGTGCCAGCTCTAGACAGGTGAATAATGAAAAACTGTTTTTT. The encoded protein is CASSRQVNNEKLFF.

This clone was counted once. The chain links TRBV2 to TRBJ1-3; 8 bases fit TRBD1. After removal of 6 bases from V and 4 bases from J, the junction contained 2 bases not matched to a gene. Germline lookup yields CDR1 SNHLY and CDR2 FYNNEI. There are 13 residues in the CDR3. CDR3 residues: CASSQGAGNTIYF. As DNA, the CDR3 is TGTGCCAGCAGCCAGGGGGCGGGAAACACCATATATTTT.

This chain connects TRBV7-9 to TRBJ1-4; D call uncertain. Deletions cut 3 bases from V and 0 bases from J, with 8 bases between. The germline CDR1 and CDR2 sequences are SEHNR and FQNEAQ (reference sequence). The CDR3 consists of 15 residues. CDR3 DNA: TGTGCCAGCAGCTTGCACAGTGCAACTAATGAAAAACTGTTTTTT. Its protein product is CASSLHSATNEKLFF. Full variable domain (rest looked up from reference TRBV7-9 and TRBJ1-4): DTGVSQNPRHKITKRGQNVTFRCDPISEHNRLYWYRQTLGQGPEFLTYFQNEAQLEKSRLLSDRFSAERPKGSFSTLEIQRTEQGDSAMYLCASSLHSATNEKLFFGSGTQLSVL.

The rearrangement uses TRBV29-1 and TRBJ2-7, with D possibly being TRBD1 or TRBD2 (6 bases each). With 7 bases removed from V and 0 bases from J, the gap between germline ends came to 16 bases. The germline V gene encodes CDR1 SQVTM and CDR2 ANQGSEA. The CDR3 length is 14 residues. CDR3: CSAHKGGSSYEQYF. The DNA for the CDR3 is TGCAGCGCCCATAAGGGGGGTAGCTCCTACGAGCAGTACTTC.

The sample holds one count of this clone. This sequence joins TRBV18 and TRBJ2-7, with D possibly matching TRBD2 (7 bases). This CDR3 has 15 amino acids. V shed 7 bases and J shed 3 bases, with 19 bases lying between them. CDR1 KGHSH and CDR2 LQKENI come from the germline V gene. CDR3 in DNA: TGTGCCAGCTGCACGTCCGGGGGCGGGAGCTACGAGCAGTACTTC. Its translation: CASCTSGGGSYEQYF.

This clone was seen more than once but under ten times. The V and J genes are TRBV7-9 and TRBJ1-1; the D is unclear. In germline, CDR1 is SEHNR, CDR2 FQNEAQ (reference sequence). Trimming removed 7 bases at V and 8 bases at J, with 17 bases between. The CDR3 contains 13 residues. The CDR3 loop reads CASTQKDRSEAFF. For the CDR3, the DNA is TGTGCCAGCACCCAAAAGGACCGTTCGGAAGCTTTCTTT.

CDR3 nucleotide sequence: TGTGCCAGCAGTTACTCGTTTTACAGGGGGCACAATGAGCAGTTCTTC. It specifies CASSYSFYRGHNEQFF. V and J are TRBV6-5 and TRBJ2-1; 9 bases fit TRBD1. Germline CDR1 is MNHEY and CDR2 is SVGAGI. With V trimmed by 0 bases and J by 5 bases, 5 bases remained unmatched. The CDR3 totals 16 residues.

To note about this clone: Other DNA sequences in this sample translate to the same CDR3. The J gene is TRBJ2-1, the V gene TRBV6-5, with 11 bases that match TRBD2. The CDR3 extends over 15 amino acids. The germline CDR1 and CDR2 sequences are MNHEY and SVGAGI. The V gene end was trimmed by 0 bases and the J gene end by 6 bases; junction bases not matched to a gene: 1. CDR3 DNA sequence: TGTGCCAGCAGTTACTCTCTAGCGGGAGGCAATGAGCAGTTCTTC. It translates to CASSYSLAGGNEQFF.

J is TRBJ2-1 and V is TRBV18; the D is unclear. V lost 2 bases and J 6 bases, leaving 8 bases between the germline ends. Germline V gene lookup returns CDR1 KGHSH and CDR2 LQKENI. The CDR3 has 13 amino acids. The CDR3 is CASSPTVSNEQFF. CDR3 bases: TGTGCCAGCTCACCAACGGTGTCCAATGAGCAGTTCTTC.

The chain combines TRBV29-1 with TRBJ2-1; D may be TRBD2 (5 bases). The CDR3 runs 14 residues. Trimming removed 5 bases at V and 0 bases at J, with 11 bases between. CDR1 SQVTM and CDR2 ANQGSEA come from the germline V gene. DNA of the CDR3: TGCAGCGTTACGGGGTCTGACTCCTACAATGAGCAGTTCTTC. Amino acid sequence: CSVTGSDSYNEQFF.

V and J are TRBV5-6 and TRBJ2-5; 8 bases fit TRBD1. V was pared by 3 bases and J by 4 bases, with 14 bases of the junction left unmatched. This CDR3 spans 17 amino acids. The germline V gene has CDR1 SGHDT and CDR2 YYEEEE. The CDR3 nucleotides read TGTGCCAGCAGCTCTTTGGCGGCAGGGGGCTTGGGAGAGACCCAGTACTTC. This translates into CASSSLAAGGLGETQYF.

The rearrangement joins TRBV5-6 to TRBJ1-2; 7 nucleotides line up with TRBD1. V gave up 4 bases and J gave up 8 bases; unmatched junction bases: 14. This CDR3 is 15 amino acids long. In germline, CDR1 is SGHDT, CDR2 YYEEEE. This chain's CDR3 is CASSPGPTGNRGYTF. CDR3 in DNA: TGTGCCAGCAGCCCCGGACCGACAGGGAATAGAGGCTACACCTTC.

The J gene is TRBJ1-5, the V gene TRBV30; 12 nucleotides match TRBD1. CDR3 length: 19 amino acids. V shed 1 base and J 1 base; nucleotides not matched to a gene: 11. CDR1 is GTSNPN and CDR2 is SVGIG in the germline V gene (reference sequence). CDR3 DNA: TGTGCCTGGAGTGCTCCCGCCGGGACAGGGGGCCCCAGCAATCAGCCCCAGCATTTT. It is translated as CAWSAPAGTGGPSNQPQHF.

The chain couples TRBV7-2 to TRBJ2-1; no clear D. Per germline, CDR1 SGHTA and CDR2 FQGNSA. This CDR3 has 16 amino acids. Trimming pared 0 bases from V and 1 base from J, leaving 10 bases between. The CDR3 here is CASSLAGPRSYNEQFF. DNA of the CDR3: TGTGCCAGCAGCTTAGCCGGGCCGAGGTCCTACAATGAGCAGTTCTTC.